This entry is about one TCR beta chain. TCRdb's copy holds only in-frame clones and misses some; the assay was immunoSEQ multiplex PCR. The sample has about 480,000 clones; 88% are singletons. Donors of Cohort 3 who recovered were those that had two negative PCRs, clearance, or symptom resolution. The sample originates from a study of blood T cell repertoires in COVID-19. Study-level information: Samples taken during acute and convalescent COVID-19 were collected in the United States, Italy and Spain. Sources were T cells, B-cell-depleted T cells, or PBMCs; the material itself was cDNA or gDNA.

CDR1 is WSHSY, CDR2 SAAADI, per germline. The CDR3 consists of 17 residues. Trimming removed 6 bases from V and 3 bases from J; junction bases left unmatched: 16. V gene TRBV10-2 combines with J gene TRBJ2-7; 8 nucleotides match TRBD2. Sequenced sample: PBMCs or T cells enriched from blood (not recorded which). The origin of this receptor is a woman aged 40 to 50 who had recovered from COVID-19. This CDR3 is CASRGAGGIPTGYEQYF. The CDR3 DNA sequence: TGCGCCAGCAGGGGCGCGGGAGGCATACCAACCGGCTACGAGCAGTACTTC.